The T cell receptor beta chain under discussion was sequenced for a study of cytomegalovirus exposure and HLA in healthy donors. In the study overall: Tens of millions of unique TCRs from HLA-typed donors were held in an early release of data. Study observations and caveats: CMV serostatus was the sole immune exposure data available. The likely explanation for a cluster of highly shared sequence variants was sequencing artifact.

Donors sampled were nominally healthy, though unrecorded immune exposures were likely. Germline-derived CDR1 and CDR2 are SGHNT and YENEEA. This CDR3 region has 19 residues. V gave up 3 bases and J gave up 1 base, with 22 bases separating them. Both 60 Vbeta primers and 13 Jbeta primers went into the PCR. Produced via immunoSEQ multiplex PCR; TCRdb's table is partial and in-frame only. The sample yields over 100,000 clones, approximately 70% seen once. Turning to this clone: Its specificity is not known.

The material sequenced was PBMCs. V gene TRBV11-3 combines with J gene TRBJ2-4; maybe TRBD2 (6 bases). This TCR derives from a man aged 25 to 40 in good health and CMV-seropositive. The DNA for the CDR3 is TGTGCCAGCAGCTTTACTAGCTCCGGAAACCCGGGGGCCAAAAACATTCAGTACTTC. Translation: CASSFTSSGNPGAKNIQYF.